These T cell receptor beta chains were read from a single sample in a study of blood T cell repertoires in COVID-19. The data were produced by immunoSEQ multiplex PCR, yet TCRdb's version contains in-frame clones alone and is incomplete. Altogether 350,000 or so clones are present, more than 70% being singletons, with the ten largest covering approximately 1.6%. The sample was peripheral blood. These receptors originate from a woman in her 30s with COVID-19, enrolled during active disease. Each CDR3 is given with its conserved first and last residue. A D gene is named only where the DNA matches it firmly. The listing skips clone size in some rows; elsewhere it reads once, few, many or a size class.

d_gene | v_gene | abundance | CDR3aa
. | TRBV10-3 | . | CAISEQGGGYTF
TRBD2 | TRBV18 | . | CASSSSSGPNTGELFF
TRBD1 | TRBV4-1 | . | CASSQDRTGPGYTF
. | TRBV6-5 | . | CASNWALNTEAFF
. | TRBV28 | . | CASSYDRLNQPQHF
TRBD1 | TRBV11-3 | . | CASSPRQGNNSPLHF
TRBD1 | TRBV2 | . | CASSEDRGETEAFF
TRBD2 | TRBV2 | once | CASSSLAGGRDTQYF
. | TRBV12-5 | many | CASGFGGEQFF
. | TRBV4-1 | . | CASSHQLGRAGGQPQHF
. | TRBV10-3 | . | CAISESQYSPLHF
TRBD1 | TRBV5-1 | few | CASSWTGGEKLFF
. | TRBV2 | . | CASSDSVGAGDTQYF
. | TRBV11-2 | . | CASSLRVGGGELFF
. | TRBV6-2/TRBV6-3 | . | CASSLPGQYNEQFF
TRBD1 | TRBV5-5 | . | CASSPHYDRVANYGYTF
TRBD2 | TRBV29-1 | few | CSVVLAGEYYEQYF
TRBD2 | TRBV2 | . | CASSLAGGPSEQYF
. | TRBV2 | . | CASSQTESGNTIYF
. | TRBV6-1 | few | CASSELESNSYGYTF
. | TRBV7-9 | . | CASSFDPGSPLHF
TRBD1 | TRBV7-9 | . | CASSDRGRTNEKLFF
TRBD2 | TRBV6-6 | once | CASSRGLAGDNLGEQYF
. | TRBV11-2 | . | CASSLVTGEAFF
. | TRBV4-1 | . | CASSQDRGSYGYTF
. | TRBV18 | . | CASSPNSQIYGYTF
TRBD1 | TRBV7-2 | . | CASSLSAGGWNQPQHF
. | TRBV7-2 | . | CASSLRGGTNYGYTF
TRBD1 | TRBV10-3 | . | CAISESRDRAEAFF
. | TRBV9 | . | CASSPRSLTDTQYF
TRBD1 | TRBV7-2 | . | CASTSRGTANYGYTF
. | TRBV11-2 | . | CASSFRGAGELFF
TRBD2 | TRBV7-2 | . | CASSPLAGGNTDTQYF
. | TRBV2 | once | CASRGTTPNQPQHF
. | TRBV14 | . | CASSQDFGGYTF
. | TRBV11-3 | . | CASSGTNTEAFF
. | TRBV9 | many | CASSVGQDHNSPLHF
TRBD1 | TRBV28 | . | CASRTGTYGYTF
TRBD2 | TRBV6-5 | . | CASSRLAGNTGELFF
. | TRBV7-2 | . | CASSPGRIYTF
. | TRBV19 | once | CASSWGVRSNQPQHF
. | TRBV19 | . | CASRSSEASDEQFF
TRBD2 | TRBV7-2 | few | CASSLGVIAGGRADTQYF
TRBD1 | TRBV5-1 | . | CASSDRDRGANTGELFF
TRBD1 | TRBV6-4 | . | CASKQGDWPETQYF
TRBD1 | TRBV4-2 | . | CASSQVRQGANEQYF
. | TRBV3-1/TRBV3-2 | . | CASSQGILVLAATPSNTGELFF
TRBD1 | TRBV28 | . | CASSSPGQGDTEAFF
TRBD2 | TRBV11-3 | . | CASSSRRGGRHEQFF
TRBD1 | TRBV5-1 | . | CASSYGTGSEAFF
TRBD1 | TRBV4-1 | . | CASSPDRGDYGYTF
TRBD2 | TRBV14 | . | CASSRRGGLETQYF
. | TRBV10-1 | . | CASGTRTDNEQFF
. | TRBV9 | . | CASSRDGEKLFF